Below are 26 T cell receptor beta chains sequenced from a single sample in a study of cytomegalovirus exposure and HLA in healthy donors (dated by TCRdb to about 2017). Libraries came from the immunoSEQ multiplex PCR assay. The multiplex PCR relied on a mix of 60 forward primers for TCR Vbeta segments and 13 reverse primers for TCR Jbeta segments. The table was pulled from immuneACCESS by TCRdb, which kept in-frame rearrangements only. Such tables lose some clones; where checked, under half of the loss comes from unresolved V genes, and the rest has no known cause. The table for this sample lists 150,000 to 200,000 clones; roughly 77% of them were counted only once. In total, the top ten clones hold roughly 4.5% of the sample. The sequencing input was PBMCs. The receptors shown here come from a man between 18 and 35 years old in good health and CMV-seropositive.

This clone was picked up a small number of times. The chain couples TRBV6-6 to TRBJ1-5, with 9 bases identical to TRBD1. The germline gives CDR1 MNHNY, CDR2 SVGAGI (reference sequence). The CDR3 runs 15 residues. V lost 7 bases to trimming and J lost 6 bases; unmatched junction nucleotides: 10. The CDR3 DNA reads TGTGCCAGCAACTCAAACAGGGGGCTGGGTCAGCCCCAGCATTTT. Translating gives CASNSNRGLGQPQHF.

The rearrangement links TRBV7-6 to TRBJ2-2; 7 positions match TRBD1. This CDR3 spans 14 amino acids. The junction had 1 base not matched to a gene; V was cut back by 5 bases and J by 1 base. CDR1 SGHVS and CDR2 FNYEAQ come from the germline V gene. CDR3 in amino acids: CASSRTGNTGELFF. In DNA form, the CDR3 reads TGTGCCAGCAGCAGGACAGGGAACACCGGGGAGCTGTTTTTT. Variable domain in full (rest from reference TRBV7-6 and TRBJ2-2): GAGVSQSPRYKVTKRGQDVALRCDPISGHVSLYWYRQALGQGPEFLTYFNYEAQQDKSGLPNDRFSAERPEGSISTLTIQRTEQRDSAMYRCASSRTGNTGELFFGEGSRLTVL.

This rearrangement joins TRBV6-6 to TRBJ1-2, with 8 bases that match TRBD1. Germline lookup yields CDR1 MNHNY and CDR2 SVGAGI (reference sequence). The V and J ends lost 2 bases and 5 bases, in that order; junction bases with no gene match: 4. The CDR3 totals 14 residues. CDR3 sequence: CASSYGQGWYGYTF. The CDR3 DNA follows: TGTGCCAGCAGTTACGGACAGGGATGGTATGGCTACACCTTC.

V usage is TRBV30 and J usage is TRBJ2-3, with 7 bases that match TRBD1. Germline CDR1 reads GTSNPN; CDR2 reads SVGIG (reference sequence). Unmatched junction bases numbered 8, after V lost 3 bases and J lost 2 bases. The CDR3 covers 15 residues. The CDR3 DNA sequence: TGTGCCTGGAGACAGGGGAACGGGGTCACAGATACGCAGTATTTT. This codes for CAWRQGNGVTDTQYF.

The chain links TRBV7-9 to TRBJ2-1; D might be TRBD1 (6 bases). This CDR3 spans 18 amino acids. CDR1 and CDR2 (germline): SEHNR, FQNEAQ (reference sequence). The V end lost 2 bases, the J end lost 2 bases, and 19 bases lay between the germline ends. The CDR3 bases are TGTGCCAGCAGCTTATCAACGGGACAAGGGAGACCCTACAATGAGCAGTTCTTC. Translated, it gives CASSLSTGQGRPYNEQFF.

The gene calls are TRBV5-1 and TRBJ1-1; D ambiguous. V was clipped by 3 bases and J by 1 base, with 7 bases between them. CDR1 is SGHRS and CDR2 is YFSETQ in the germline V gene. The CDR3 totals 13 residues. The DNA for the CDR3 is TGCGCCAGCAGCTCGCTAGGGAACACTGAAGCTTTCTTT. Its protein product is CASSSLGNTEAFF.

This clone showed up just a few times. The chain employs TRBV19 and TRBJ1-5; D call uncertain. V lost 3 bases and J lost 0, with 12 bases in between. The CDR3 totals 16 residues. Germline V gene data show CDR1 as LNHDA and CDR2 as SQIVND (reference sequence). CDR3 coding DNA: TGTGCCAGTAGTATTGTTAACAGCTATAGCAATCAGCCCCAGCATTTT. Translated: CASSIVNSYSNQPQHF.

In this sample, this clone turned up once. The genes are TRBV30 and TRBJ1-5; D is uncertain. This CDR3 has 12 amino acids. Trimming pared 2 bases from V and 9 bases from J, leaving 11 bases between. In germline, CDR1 is GTSNPN, CDR2 SVGIG (reference sequence). The CDR3 DNA sequence: TGTGCCTGGAGTCTGGTGGAGGGGCCCCAGCATTTT. It translates to CAWSLVEGPQHF. Together with reference TRBV30 and TRBJ1-5, the CDR3 gives the full variable domain: SQTIHQWPATLVQPVGSPLSLECTVEGTSNPNLYWYRQAAGRGLQLLFYSVGIGQISSEVPQNLSASRPQDRQFILSSKKLLLSDSGFYLCAWSLVEGPQHFGDGTRLSIL.

The chain employs TRBV10-3 and TRBJ2-1; D possibly corresponds to TRBD2 (5 bases). The CDR3 extends over 14 amino acids. From germline, CDR1 is ENHRY and CDR2 SYGVKD. V shed 7 bases and J shed 4 bases, with 14 bases lying between them. This chain's CDR3 is CAIMGQTGYNEQFF. CDR3 coding DNA: TGTGCCATCATGGGCCAGACGGGGTACAATGAGCAGTTCTTC.

V gene TRBV19 combines with J gene TRBJ1-2, with D unclear. V was shortened by 4 bases and J by 4 bases, with 10 bases between the two germline ends. The CDR3 totals 13 residues. Germline assignment: CDR1 LNHDA and CDR2 SQIVND (reference sequence). This CDR3 is CASSTLDSYGYTF. CDR3 nucleotides: TGTGCCAGTAGTACCCTGGACTCCTATGGCTACACCTTC.

This chain joins TRBV6-5 and TRBJ1-1, with D possibly TRBD1 on 5 matching bases. Trimming took off 2 bases at V and 4 bases at J, with 11 bases between the two ends. The CDR3 sequence is 14 residues long. Germline loops: CDR1 MNHEY, CDR2 SVGAGI. CDR3 in amino acids: CASSYGGVGTEAFF. As DNA, the CDR3 is TGTGCCAGCAGTTACGGGGGGGTTGGCACTGAAGCTTTCTTT.

The chain couples TRBV6-4 to TRBJ2-7; 8 bases match TRBD1. Germline V gene sequence: CDR1 MRHNA, CDR2 SNTAGT. CDR3 size: 15 residues. With V trimmed by 0 bases and J by 3 bases, 4 bases remained unmatched. The CDR3 is CASSDSRTGIYEQYV. CDR3 DNA: TGTGCCAGCAGTGACTCTAGGACAGGGATCTACGAGCAGTACGTC.

The genes are TRBV5-1 and TRBJ1-2; no clear D. The CDR3 runs to 14 residues. Trimming cost V 2 bases and J 3 bases, with 11 bases left between them. The germline CDR1 and CDR2 sequences are SGHRS and YFSETQ. The CDR3 spells CASSLIPSDYGYTF. CDR3 coding DNA: TGCGCCAGCAGCTTAATCCCCAGTGACTATGGCTACACCTTC.

This clone came up a few times. The chain joins TRBV30 to TRBJ1-1, with 7 bases identical to TRBD1. Losses at the gene ends were 1 base for V and 6 bases for J; bases not matched to a gene: 5. The CDR3 is 13 amino acids. CDR1 and CDR2 from the germline V gene are GTSNPN and SVGIG (reference sequence). CDR3 coding DNA: TGTGCCTGGAGTGGGGACAGAGGGGCTGAAGCTTTCTTT. Protein sequence: CAWSGDRGAEAFF.

The V call is TRBV6-1, the J call TRBJ2-7; TRBD2 aligns across 7 bases. Germline V CDR1 and CDR2: MNHNS, SASEGT. The CDR3 has 13 amino acids. Trimming removed 2 bases from V and 7 bases from J; junction bases left unmatched: 5. In DNA form, the CDR3 reads TGTGCCAGCAGTGAAAGGACTAGTGGGGAGCAGTACGTC. It codes for CASSERTSGEQYV.

This clone was seen more than once but under ten times. The V and J genes are TRBV28 and TRBJ1-2; D remains unclear. The CDR3 sequence is 14 residues long. V was cut by 4 bases and J by 2 bases, with 11 bases left in between. Looked up from germline, CDR1 is MDHEN and CDR2 is SYDVKM. The CDR3 reads CASSWPGLNYGYTF. The CDR3 DNA is TGTGCCAGCAGTTGGCCTGGTCTGAACTATGGCTACACCTTC.

The CDR3 spells CASSFEGVGTEAFF. In DNA form, the CDR3 reads TGTGCCAGCAGTTTCGAAGGGGTGGGCACTGAAGCTTTCTTT. The chain links TRBV28 to TRBJ1-1; TRBD1 is a possible D gene (5 bases). The germline V and J ends were trimmed by 3 bases and 4 bases, with 12 bases remaining between them. The CDR3 is made up of 14 amino acids. Germline assignment: CDR1 MDHEN and CDR2 SYDVKM. Together with reference TRBV28 and TRBJ1-1, the CDR3 gives the full variable domain: DVKVTQSSRYLVKRTGEKVFLECVQDMDHENMFWYRQDPGLGLRLIYFSYDVKMKEKGDIPEGYSVSREKKERFSLILESASTNQTSMYLCASSFEGVGTEAFFGQGTRLTVV.

The rearrangement links TRBV18 to TRBJ1-2, with a weak D call TRBD1 (5 bases). The CDR3 runs 13 residues. CDR1 is KGHSH, CDR2 LQKENI, per germline. Trimming removed 4 bases from V and 4 bases from J, with 10 bases in between. This CDR3 reads CASSRDSIYGYTF. Here the CDR3 DNA reads TGTGCCAGCTCACGCGACAGTATCTATGGCTACACCTTC.

The chain combines TRBV6-6 with TRBJ2-1; 10 bases are shared with TRBD2. CDR1 and CDR2 (germline): MNHNY, SVGAGI (reference sequence). The CDR3 covers 15 residues. The junction had 4 bases not matched to a gene; V was cut back by 2 bases and J by 6 bases. This CDR3 reads CASSYVAGGPNEQFF. The CDR3 DNA sequence: TGTGCCAGCAGTTACGTAGCGGGGGGTCCCAATGAGCAGTTCTTC.

This sequence joins TRBV29-1 and TRBJ2-1, with D maybe TRBD1 (6 bases). Trimming pared 3 bases from V and 5 bases from J, leaving 14 bases between. CDR1 SQVTM and CDR2 ANQGSEA come from the germline V gene. The CDR3 is made up of 14 amino acids. For the CDR3, the DNA is TGCAGCGTTGAGGGGGACACGGACGACAATGAGCAGTTCTTC. This translates into CSVEGDTDDNEQFF.

To note about this clone: Compared with germline, one end of the junction differs, possibly owing to a read error. The chain recombines TRBV7-7 with TRBJ2-3; possibly TRBD2 for D (6 bases). The CDR3 covers 13 residues. The germline gives CDR1 SSHAT, CDR2 FNYEAQ (reference sequence). As DNA, the CDR3 is TGTGCTAGCAGCCCGACTAGACCAGATACGCAGTATTTT. Its protein is CASSPTRPDTQYF. Drawing the rest from reference TRBV7-7 and TRBJ2-3, the complete variable domain is GAGVSQSPRYKVTKRGQDVTLRCDPISSHATLYWYQQALGQGPEFLTYFNYEAQPDKSGLPSDRFSAERPEGSISTLTIQRTEQRDSAMYRCASSPTRPDTQYFGPGTRLTVL.

The rearrangement uses TRBV29-1 and TRBJ2-2, with no clear D. CDR1 SQVTM and CDR2 ANQGSEA come from the germline V gene. With 6 bases removed from V and 2 bases from J, the gap between germline ends came to 10 bases. This CDR3 comprises 13 residues. The CDR3 is CSVRSGNTGELFF. Written as DNA, the CDR3 is TGCAGCGTCCGGAGTGGAAACACCGGGGAGCTGTTTTTT.

This clone was observed a few times. J is TRBJ1-2 and V is TRBV6-5; no clear D gene. This CDR3 is 14 amino acids long. CDR1 is MNHEY, CDR2 SVGAGI, per germline. V gave up 6 bases and J gave up 3 bases, with 14 bases separating them. CDR3 in DNA: TGTGCCAGCAGGTGGACCGAGAGGGACTATGGCTACACCTTC. Protein product: CASRWTERDYGYTF.

V and J are TRBV2 and TRBJ2-3, with 10 bases lining up with TRBD1. Germline V gene lookup returns CDR1 SNHLY and CDR2 FYNNEI. The CDR3 is 17 residues long. The V gene end was trimmed by 3 bases and the J gene end by 2 bases; junction bases not matched to a gene: 8. The CDR3: CASSDTGTGAPTDTQYF. CDR3 DNA: TGTGCCAGCAGTGATACAGGGACAGGGGCCCCCACAGATACGCAGTATTTT. Looking up the rest from reference TRBV2 and TRBJ2-3 gives the full variable domain: EPEVTQTPSHQVTQMGQEVILRCVPISNHLYFYWYRQILGQKVEFLVSFYNNEISEKSEIFDDQFSVERPDGSNFTLKIRSTKLEDSAMYFCASSDTGTGAPTDTQYFGPGTRLTVL.

This chain connects TRBV6-5 to TRBJ1-1; no clear D. The CDR3 runs to 13 residues. The germline V gene encodes CDR1 MNHEY and CDR2 SVGAGI. Trimming cost V 6 bases and J 7 bases, with 15 bases left between them. Written as DNA, the CDR3 is TGTGCCAGCAGCTCCCAGGTCCTCGGTGAAGCTTTCTTT. This codes for CASSSQVLGEAFF.

The chain has TRBV9 and TRBJ1-5; 7 bases align to TRBD1. This CDR3 contains 14 residues. J gave up 7 bases and V 3 bases, and 7 bases lay outside the gene matches. In germline, CDR1 is SGDLS, CDR2 YYNGEE. The CDR3 here is CASSASTGAQPQHF. CDR3 in DNA: TGTGCCAGCAGCGCCTCTACAGGGGCGCAGCCCCAGCATTTT.